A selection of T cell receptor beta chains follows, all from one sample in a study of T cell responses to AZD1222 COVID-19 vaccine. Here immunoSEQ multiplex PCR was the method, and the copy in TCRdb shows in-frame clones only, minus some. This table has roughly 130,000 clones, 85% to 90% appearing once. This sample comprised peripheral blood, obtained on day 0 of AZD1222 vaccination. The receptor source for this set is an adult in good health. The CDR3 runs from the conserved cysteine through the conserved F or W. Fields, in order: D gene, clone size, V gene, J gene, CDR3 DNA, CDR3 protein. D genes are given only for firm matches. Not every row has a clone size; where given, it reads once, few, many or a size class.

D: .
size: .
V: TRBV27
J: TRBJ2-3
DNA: TGTGCCAGCAGTCCCCAGGGCTACACAGATACGCAGTATTTT
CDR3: CASSPQGYTDTQYF

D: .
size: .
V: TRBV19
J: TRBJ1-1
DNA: TGTGCCAGTCTCACCCGGGCCTTGGGTAACACTGAAGCTTTCTTT
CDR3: CASLTRALGNTEAFF

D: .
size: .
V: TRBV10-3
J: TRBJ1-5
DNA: TGTGCCATCACCCCCGGGAGCAATCAGCCCCAGCATTTT
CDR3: CAITPGSNQPQHF

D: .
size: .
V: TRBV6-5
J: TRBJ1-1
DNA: TGTGCCAGCAGTTACTCGGGAGGAGGCACTGAAGCTTTCTTT
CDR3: CASSYSGGGTEAFF

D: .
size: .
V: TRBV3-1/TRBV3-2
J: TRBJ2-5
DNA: TGTGCCAGCAGCCCAGGGTTTGTAGAGACCCAGTACTTC
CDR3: CASSPGFVETQYF

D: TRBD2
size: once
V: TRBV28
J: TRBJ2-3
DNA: TGTGCCAGCAGGAAGGGACTAGCGGGGGGAGCTAGCACAGATACGCAGTATTTT
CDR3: CASRKGLAGGASTDTQYF

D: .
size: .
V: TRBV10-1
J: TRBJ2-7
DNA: TGCGCCAGCAGTGAGAAGTGTGATCAATACTTC
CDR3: CASSEKCDQYF

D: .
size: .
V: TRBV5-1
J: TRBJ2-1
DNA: TGCGCCAGCAGCTTACAGGACAGCACCTACAATGAGCAGTTCTTC
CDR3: CASSLQDSTYNEQFF

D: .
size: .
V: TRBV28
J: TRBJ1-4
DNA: TGTGCCAGCAGTCCGGACCGTAGAACTAATGAAAAACTGTTTTTT
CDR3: CASSPDRRTNEKLFF

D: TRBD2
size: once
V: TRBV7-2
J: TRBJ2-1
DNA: TGTGCCAGCAGCTTAGATAGCGGGGGGGCCAGCTCCTACAATGAGCAGTTCTTC
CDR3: CASSLDSGGASSYNEQFF

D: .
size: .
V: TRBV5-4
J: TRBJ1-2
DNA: TGTGCCAGCAGCTTGGGGCAGCAAGCTAACTATGGCTACACCTTC
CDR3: CASSLGQQANYGYTF

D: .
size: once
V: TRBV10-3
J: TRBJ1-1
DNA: TGTGCCATCGGCCCTCGGGGTGAAGCTTTCTTT
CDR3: CAIGPRGEAFF

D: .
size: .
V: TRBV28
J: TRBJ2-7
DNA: TGTGCCAGCAGGCCGCAGGGTGTCTCCTACGAGCAGTACTTC
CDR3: CASRPQGVSYEQYF

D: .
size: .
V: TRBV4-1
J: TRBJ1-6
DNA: TGCGCCAGCAGCCAAGAGGGCAGGCCACCCCTCCACTTT
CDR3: CASSQEGRPPLHF

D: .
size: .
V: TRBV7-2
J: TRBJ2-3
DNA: TGTGCCAGCAGGGATGGGTGGGGCGGAGATACGCAGTATTTT
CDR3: CASRDGWGGDTQYF

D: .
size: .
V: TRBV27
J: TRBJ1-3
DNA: TGTGCCAGCAGTCTTGGGACAAGGCCTGGAAACACCATATATTTT
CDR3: CASSLGTRPGNTIYF

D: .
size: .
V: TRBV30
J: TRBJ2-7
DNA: TGTGCCTGGAGTTGGCGGAGCGAGCAGTACTTC
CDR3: CAWSWRSEQYF

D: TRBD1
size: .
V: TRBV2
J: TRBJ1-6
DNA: TGTGCCAGCAGTGAACGGGGACAGGGGGCGAATTCACCCCTCCACTTT
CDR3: CASSERGQGANSPLHF

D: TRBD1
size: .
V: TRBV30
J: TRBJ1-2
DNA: TGTGCCTGGAGTGTGAGGGGGCGGACTAACTATGGCTACACCTTC
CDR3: CAWSVRGRTNYGYTF

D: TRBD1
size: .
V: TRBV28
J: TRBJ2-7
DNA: TGTGCCAGCAGTCTCCAGGGGGTCATGGGGGACGAGCAGTACTTC
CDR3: CASSLQGVMGDEQYF

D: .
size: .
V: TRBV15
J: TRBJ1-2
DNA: TGTGCCACCAGCCGCCAGGGTCTTGTGGACTACACCTTC
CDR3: CATSRQGLVDYTF

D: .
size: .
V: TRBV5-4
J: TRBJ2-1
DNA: TGTGCCAGCAGCCTCACGGGGCGGAATGAGCAGTTCTTC
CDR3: CASSLTGRNEQFF

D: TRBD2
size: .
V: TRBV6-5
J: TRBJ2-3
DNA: TGTGCCAGCAGTTACGCGGGGAGCGGGATTGTGGATACGCAGTATTTT
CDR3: CASSYAGSGIVDTQYF

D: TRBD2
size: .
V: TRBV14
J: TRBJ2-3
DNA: TGTGCCAGCAGCCCTCGACTAGCCCTAGGGGCGGGTACGCAGTATTTT
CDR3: CASSPRLALGAGTQYF